The next 2 T cell receptor beta chains were all read from a single sample in a study of cytomegalovirus exposure and HLA in healthy donors. PCR amplification relied on 60 Vbeta primers (plus 13 Jbeta primers). TCRdb keeps only in-frame clones here, not all; method: immunoSEQ multiplex PCR. The repertoire has tens of thousands of clones, more than 60% of them found once; the top ten carry over 4.5%. Sequences were obtained from PBMCs. These receptors all come from a man between 18 and 35 years old in good health and CMV-seropositive.

This chain joins TRBV7-2 and TRBJ1-1; D unresolved. Germline V gene data show CDR1 as SGHTA and CDR2 as FQGNSA. The CDR3 has 13 amino acids. V gave up 2 bases and J gave up 7 bases, with 11 bases separating them. The CDR3 sequence is CASSLMPRSEAFF. In DNA, the CDR3 is TGTGCCAGCAGCTTAATGCCTAGGAGTGAAGCTTTCTTT.

This rearrangement joins TRBV5-1 to TRBJ2-5, with 7 bases lining up with TRBD1. Germline-derived CDR1 and CDR2 are SGHRS and YFSETQ. The trim removed 4 bases at V and 3 bases at J, leaving 3 bases unmatched. This CDR3 contains 13 residues. The CDR3 loop is CASSTGQEETQYF. CDR3 bases: TGCGCCAGCAGCACCGGACAGGAAGAGACCCAGTACTTC.